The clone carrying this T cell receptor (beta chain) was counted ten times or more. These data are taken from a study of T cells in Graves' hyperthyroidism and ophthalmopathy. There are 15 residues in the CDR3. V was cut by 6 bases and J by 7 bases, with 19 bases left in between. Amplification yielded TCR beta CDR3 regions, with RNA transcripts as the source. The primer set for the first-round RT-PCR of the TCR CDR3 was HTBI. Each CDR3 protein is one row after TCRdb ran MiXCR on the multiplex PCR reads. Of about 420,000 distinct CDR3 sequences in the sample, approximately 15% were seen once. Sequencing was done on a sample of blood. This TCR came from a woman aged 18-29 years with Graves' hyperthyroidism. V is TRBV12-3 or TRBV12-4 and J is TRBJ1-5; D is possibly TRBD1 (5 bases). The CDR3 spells CASSARDPGSQPQHF. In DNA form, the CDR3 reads TGTGCCAGCAGCGCCCGGGACCCGGGTAGCCAGCCCCAGCATTTT.